The present TCR beta chain was sequenced within a study of CD8 T cells in Susac syndrome. TCR beta was sequenced from blood CD8+ and CD4+ T cells. While CD8+ and CD4+ T cells were isolated negatively, TEMRA cells were enriched by FACS. There are 15 residues in the CDR3. V lost 4 bases, J lost 2 bases, and 15 bases lay in between. The germline V gene has CDR1 MGHRA and CDR2 YSYEKL. Random hexamers primed reverse transcription of about 0.5 to 1 ug RNA. TCRdb reprocessed the immunoSEQ multiplex PCR reads with MiXCR, giving one entry per CDR3 protein. The sample shows 100,000 to 150,000 distinct CDR3 sequences, more than 90% of them seen only once.

Material: CD8+ T cells from PBMCs. This clonotype originated in a human donor with Susac syndrome. The rearrangement links TRBV4-1 to TRBJ2-7; possibly TRBD1 or TRBD2 for D (5 bases each). The DNA for the CDR3 is TGCGCCAGCAGCCTTGTCCTTGGGGACCCCTACGAGCAGTACTTC. This encodes CASSLVLGDPYEQYF.